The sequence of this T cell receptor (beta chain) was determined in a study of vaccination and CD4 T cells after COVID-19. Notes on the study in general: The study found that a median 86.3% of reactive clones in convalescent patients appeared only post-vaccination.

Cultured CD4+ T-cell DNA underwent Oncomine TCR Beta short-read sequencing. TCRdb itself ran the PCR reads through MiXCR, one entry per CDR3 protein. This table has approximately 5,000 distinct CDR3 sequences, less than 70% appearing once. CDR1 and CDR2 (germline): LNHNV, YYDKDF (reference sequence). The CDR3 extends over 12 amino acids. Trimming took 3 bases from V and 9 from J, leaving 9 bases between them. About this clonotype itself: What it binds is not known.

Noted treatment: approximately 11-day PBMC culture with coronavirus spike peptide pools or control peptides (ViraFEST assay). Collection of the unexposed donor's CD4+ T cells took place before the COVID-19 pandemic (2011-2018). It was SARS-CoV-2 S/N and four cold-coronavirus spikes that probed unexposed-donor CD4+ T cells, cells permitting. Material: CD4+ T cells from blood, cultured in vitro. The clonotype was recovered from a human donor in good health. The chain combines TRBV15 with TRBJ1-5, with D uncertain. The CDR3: CATSRPSGPQHF. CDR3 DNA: TGTGCCACCAGCAGGCCCTCCGGGCCCCAGCATTTT.